This TCR beta chain was recovered during a study of CD8+CD57+ T cells in acquired aplastic anemia. Looking at the study overall: Roughly 3.1 ug was the average amount of DNA from sorted CD4+ and CD8+ cells.

The table lists this clonotype with many counts. Its antigen is unknown. Study conclusions and caveats: Patients and controls turned out to have roughly 30 CD8+ CDR3 sequences in common. The CD8+ Simpson's diversity of patients and controls was not significantly different.

Profiling of TCR beta VDJ combinations and CDR3 sequences used genomic DNA as template. TCRdb called the reads again in MiXCR, with one record for every CDR3 protein. The table lists around 500,000 distinct CDR3 sequences, 25% to 40% of them singletons. An expansion of CD8+CD57+ cells by flow cytometry had been shown in patients chosen for sequencing. At the time of blood sampling, patients had not yet received any therapy. This CDR3 region has 14 residues. Trimming left V 6 bases short and J 0 bases short, with 9 bases between. Looked up from germline, CDR1 is DFQATT and CDR2 is SNEGSKA (reference sequence).

V usage is TRBV20-1 and J usage is TRBJ1-6; D is unclear. Sequences were obtained from sorted CD4+, CD8+, or CD8+CD57+ T cells (not recorded which) from PBMCs. The receptor was isolated from a human donor with aplastic anemia. The CDR3 spells CSAPDSSYNSPLHF. CDR3 nucleotide sequence: TGCAGTGCCCCCGATAGCTCCTATAATTCACCCCTCCACTTT.